These T cell receptor beta chains were read from a single sample in a study of shared clonotypes between healthy human individuals. The assay was immunoSEQ multiplex PCR, and TCRdb's table has in-frame clones only and misses some. The sample yields a few million clones, roughly nine tenths seen once. The material sequenced was naive CD4+ T cells sorted from blood. Receptors were obtained from a young man in good health. Each CDR3 is given with its conserved first and last residue. Each record gives: J gene, D gene, V gene, clone size, CDR3 protein, CDR3 DNA. The D gene is left open where the match is weak. Size is omitted from some rows. Given values are once, few, many or a class for expanded clones.

j_gene: TRBJ2-6
d_gene: -
v_gene: TRBV27
abundance: -
CDR3aa: CASSWKQNSGANVLTF
CDR3nt: TGTGCCAGCAGTTGGAAACAGAACTCTGGGGCCAACGTCCTGACTTTC

j_gene: TRBJ1-4
d_gene: -
v_gene: TRBV5-1
abundance: -
CDR3aa: CASSSSGATNEKLFF
CDR3nt: TGCGCCAGCAGCTCATCAGGGGCAACTAATGAAAAACTGTTTTTT

j_gene: TRBJ1-1
d_gene: -
v_gene: TRBV7-9
abundance: -
CDR3aa: CASRTGTLGEAFF
CDR3nt: TGTGCCAGCAGAACGGGGACCCTCGGGGAAGCTTTCTTT

j_gene: TRBJ2-7
d_gene: TRBD1
v_gene: TRBV6-5
abundance: once
CDR3aa: CASRLRDRGYEQYF
CDR3nt: TGTGCCAGCAGGTTACGGGACAGGGGGTACGAGCAGTACTTC

j_gene: TRBJ2-2
d_gene: -
v_gene: TRBV19
abundance: -
CDR3aa: CASNPRGQGGELFF
CDR3nt: TGTGCCAGTAATCCACGGGGACAAGGCGGGGAGCTGTTTTTT

j_gene: TRBJ1-2
d_gene: TRBD1
v_gene: TRBV5-1
abundance: -
CDR3aa: CASSLPGQVPYGYTF
CDR3nt: TGCGCCAGCAGCTTGCCTGGACAGGTCCCATACGGCTACACCTTC

j_gene: TRBJ2-1
d_gene: -
v_gene: TRBV10-2
abundance: -
CDR3aa: CASSVRPNTYNEQFF
CDR3nt: TGCGCCAGCAGCGTAAGACCGAACACCTACAATGAGCAGTTCTTC

j_gene: TRBJ2-5
d_gene: -
v_gene: TRBV6-6
abundance: -
CDR3aa: CASSRKETQYF
CDR3nt: TGTGCCAGCAGTCGCAAGGAGACCCAGTACTTC

j_gene: TRBJ2-1
d_gene: -
v_gene: TRBV5-4
abundance: -
CDR3aa: CASSSAPGGHQEQFF
CDR3nt: TGTGCCAGCAGCTCTGCGCCGGGGGGCCACCAGGAGCAGTTCTTC

j_gene: TRBJ2-7
d_gene: -
v_gene: TRBV4-1
abundance: -
CDR3aa: CASSQGRPQDTYEQYF
CDR3nt: TGCGCCAGCAGCCAAGGTAGACCCCAAGACACCTACGAGCAGTACTTC

j_gene: TRBJ1-2
d_gene: -
v_gene: TRBV19
abundance: -
CDR3aa: CASSPAGTTGVYGYTF
CDR3nt: TGTGCCAGTAGTCCTGCCGGGACGACCGGCGTCTATGGCTACACCTTC

j_gene: TRBJ2-5
d_gene: TRBD2
v_gene: TRBV9
abundance: once
CDR3aa: CASSFRTSGGETQYF
CDR3nt: TGTGCCAGCAGCTTTCGGACTAGCGGGGGAGAGACCCAGTACTTC

j_gene: TRBJ1-2
d_gene: TRBD1
v_gene: TRBV5-6
abundance: -
CDR3aa: CATRGLYGYTF
CDR3nt: TGTGCCACCAGGGGGCTATATGGCTACACCTTC

j_gene: TRBJ1-5
d_gene: -
v_gene: TRBV6-1
abundance: -
CDR3aa: CASSEAGTSNQPQHF
CDR3nt: TGTGCCAGCAGTGAAGCTGGGACTAGCAATCAGCCCCAGCATTTT

j_gene: TRBJ2-5
d_gene: TRBD1
v_gene: TRBV7-2
abundance: -
CDR3aa: CASSRTGNSVETQYF
CDR3nt: TGTGCCAGCAGCCGGACAGGGAATTCTGTAGAGACCCAGTACTTC

j_gene: TRBJ1-1
d_gene: -
v_gene: TRBV5-6
abundance: -
CDR3aa: CASSRVVTGLTEAFF
CDR3nt: TGTGCCAGCAGCCGAGTGGTGACAGGACTCACTGAAGCTTTCTTT

j_gene: TRBJ1-4
d_gene: TRBD1
v_gene: TRBV5-8
abundance: once
CDR3aa: CASSPSGTGGEKLFF
CDR3nt: TGTGCCAGCAGCCCCTCCGGGACAGGGGGTGAAAAACTGTTTTTT

j_gene: TRBJ2-7
d_gene: TRBD2
v_gene: TRBV19
abundance: -
CDR3aa: CASSRTGLASRSSYEQYF
CDR3nt: TGTGCCAGTAGTCGAACGGGACTAGCGAGTAGGAGCTCCTACGAGCAGTACTTC

j_gene: TRBJ2-2
d_gene: TRBD2
v_gene: TRBV10-1
abundance: -
CDR3aa: CASSESSGLELFF
CDR3nt: TGCGCCAGCAGTGAGTCTAGCGGGCTGGAGCTGTTTTTT

j_gene: TRBJ2-4
d_gene: -
v_gene: TRBV28
abundance: -
CDR3aa: CASSLQGPSAKNIQYF
CDR3nt: TGTGCCAGCAGTTTACAGGGCCCCAGCGCCAAAAACATTCAGTACTTC

j_gene: TRBJ2-2
d_gene: TRBD2
v_gene: TRBV30
abundance: -
CDR3aa: CASSFSGVTGELFF
CDR3nt: TGTGCCTCAAGTTTTAGCGGGGTAACCGGGGAGCTGTTTTTT

j_gene: TRBJ2-2
d_gene: -
v_gene: TRBV7-2
abundance: -
CDR3aa: CASSLRVGNTGELFF
CDR3nt: TGTGCCAGCAGCTTAAGGGTAGGGAACACCGGGGAGCTGTTTTTT

j_gene: TRBJ2-7
d_gene: TRBD2
v_gene: TRBV2
abundance: -
CDR3aa: CASLGGLAGVYEQYF
CDR3nt: TGTGCCAGCCTGGGTGGACTAGCGGGAGTGTACGAGCAGTACTTC

j_gene: TRBJ1-2
d_gene: -
v_gene: TRBV28
abundance: -
CDR3aa: CASSLTHNYGYTF
CDR3nt: TGTGCCAGCAGTTTAACACATAACTATGGCTACACCTTC

j_gene: TRBJ2-5
d_gene: -
v_gene: TRBV7-9
abundance: -
CDR3aa: CASSLWGQETQYF
CDR3nt: TGTGCCAGCAGCTTATGGGGGCAAGAGACCCAGTACTTC

j_gene: TRBJ2-3
d_gene: TRBD2
v_gene: TRBV9
abundance: -
CDR3aa: CASSPGTSGRYGTDTQYF
CDR3nt: TGTGCCAGCAGCCCCGGGACTAGCGGGAGGTACGGCACAGATACGCAGTATTTT

j_gene: TRBJ1-5
d_gene: -
v_gene: TRBV19
abundance: -
CDR3aa: CASSYIGNQPQHF
CDR3nt: TGTGCCAGTAGCTATATTGGCAATCAGCCCCAGCATTTT

j_gene: TRBJ2-1
d_gene: TRBD2
v_gene: TRBV18
abundance: -
CDR3aa: CASSLLGTSGSYEQFF
CDR3nt: TGTGCCAGCTCACTCTTAGGGACTAGCGGGAGTTATGAGCAGTTCTTC

j_gene: TRBJ1-2
d_gene: -
v_gene: TRBV5-1
abundance: -
CDR3aa: CASSSGNYGYTF
CDR3nt: TGCGCCAGCAGCTCGGGCAACTATGGCTACACCTTC

j_gene: TRBJ1-1
d_gene: -
v_gene: TRBV2
abundance: -
CDR3aa: CAGTQGMNTEAFF
CDR3nt: TGTGCCGGTACACAAGGGATGAACACTGAAGCTTTCTTT

j_gene: TRBJ2-3
d_gene: TRBD2
v_gene: TRBV27
abundance: -
CDR3aa: CATRGLAGAHTQYF
CDR3nt: TGTGCCACTCGGGGACTAGCGGGTGCTCATACGCAGTATTTT

j_gene: TRBJ1-2
d_gene: -
v_gene: TRBV6-6
abundance: -
CDR3aa: CASSYSPGNYGYTF
CDR3nt: TGTGCCAGCAGTTACTCTCCGGGGAACTATGGCTACACCTTC

j_gene: TRBJ2-5
d_gene: TRBD2
v_gene: TRBV9
abundance: -
CDR3aa: CASSPGLAGVETQYF
CDR3nt: TGTGCCAGCAGCCCCGGACTAGCGGGAGTGGAGACCCAGTACTTC

j_gene: TRBJ1-6
d_gene: -
v_gene: TRBV19
abundance: -
CDR3aa: CASRDRTPGVSPLHF
CDR3nt: TGTGCCAGTAGAGACAGGACCCCCGGGGTTTCACCCCTCCACTTT

j_gene: TRBJ2-3
d_gene: -
v_gene: TRBV5-1
abundance: -
CDR3aa: CASSLVPGLDTQYF
CDR3nt: TGCGCCAGCAGCTTGGTCCCAGGGTTGGATACGCAGTATTTT

j_gene: TRBJ2-5
d_gene: TRBD1
v_gene: TRBV19
abundance: -
CDR3aa: CASSLNRGETQYF
CDR3nt: TGTGCCAGTAGTCTTAACAGGGGAGAGACCCAGTACTTC

j_gene: TRBJ2-1
d_gene: -
v_gene: TRBV6-6
abundance: -
CDR3aa: CASGLTVYNEQFF
CDR3nt: TGTGCCAGCGGCTTGACAGTTTACAATGAGCAGTTCTTC

j_gene: TRBJ2-1
d_gene: -
v_gene: TRBV10-3
abundance: once
CDR3aa: CAITGSSVNEQFF
CDR3nt: TGTGCCATCACAGGGTCTAGCGTTAATGAGCAGTTCTTC

j_gene: TRBJ2-7
d_gene: TRBD2
v_gene: TRBV5-1
abundance: -
CDR3aa: CASSVNSGSSYEQYF
CDR3nt: TGCGCCAGCAGCGTAAATAGCGGGAGCTCCTACGAGCAGTACTTC

j_gene: TRBJ2-7
d_gene: -
v_gene: TRBV2
abundance: -
CDR3aa: CASSPGDLGYEQYF
CDR3nt: TGTGCCAGCAGCCCAGGGGACTTGGGCTACGAGCAGTACTTC

j_gene: TRBJ2-3
d_gene: TRBD2
v_gene: TRBV14
abundance: -
CDR3aa: CASSQGSFAGGRTDTQYF
CDR3nt: TGTGCCAGCAGCCAAGGTTCCTTTGCGGGAGGACGCACAGATACGCAGTATTTT

j_gene: TRBJ2-3
d_gene: TRBD1
v_gene: TRBV19
abundance: -
CDR3aa: CASSLGTGVTPSTDTQYF
CDR3nt: TGTGCCAGTAGTTTGGGGACAGGGGTAACTCCTAGCACAGATACGCAGTATTTT

j_gene: TRBJ1-1
d_gene: -
v_gene: TRBV20-1
abundance: -
CDR3aa: CSARDTPEAFF
CDR3nt: TGCAGTGCTAGAGATACCCCTGAAGCTTTCTTT

j_gene: TRBJ1-2
d_gene: -
v_gene: TRBV7-3
abundance: -
CDR3aa: CASSLDPGYGYTF
CDR3nt: TGTGCCAGCAGCTTAGATCCGGGGTATGGCTACACCTTC

j_gene: TRBJ1-1
d_gene: -
v_gene: TRBV5-4
abundance: -
CDR3aa: CASSYGTLVTEAFF
CDR3nt: TGTGCCAGCAGCTATGGGACCCTGGTCACTGAAGCTTTCTTT

j_gene: TRBJ2-1
d_gene: -
v_gene: TRBV5-1
abundance: -
CDR3aa: CASSLTSGINNEQFF
CDR3nt: TGCGCCAGCAGCTTGACGTCCGGGATTAATAATGAGCAGTTCTTC

j_gene: TRBJ2-7
d_gene: -
v_gene: TRBV7-9
abundance: -
CDR3aa: CASSLEGSRSSYEQYF
CDR3nt: TGTGCCAGCAGCTTAGAAGGATCCAGAAGCTCCTACGAGCAGTACTTC

j_gene: TRBJ1-2
d_gene: -
v_gene: TRBV7-9
abundance: -
CDR3aa: CASSSSGSHYGYTF
CDR3nt: TGTGCCAGCAGCTCCTCAGGGAGTCACTATGGCTACACCTTC

j_gene: TRBJ2-1
d_gene: -
v_gene: TRBV5-1
abundance: once
CDR3aa: CASSPTGHYNEQFF
CDR3nt: TGCGCCAGCAGCCCGACAGGCCACTACAATGAGCAGTTCTTC

j_gene: TRBJ2-2
d_gene: -
v_gene: TRBV7-2
abundance: once
CDR3aa: CASSSGGTGELFF
CDR3nt: TGTGCCAGCAGCTCCGGGGGCACCGGGGAGCTGTTTTTT

j_gene: TRBJ1-1
d_gene: -
v_gene: TRBV18
abundance: few
CDR3aa: CASSPDGAEAFF
CDR3nt: TGTGCCAGCTCACCGGACGGGGCAGAAGCTTTCTTT

j_gene: TRBJ1-5
d_gene: -
v_gene: TRBV2
abundance: -
CDR3aa: CASSEDGSNQPQHF
CDR3nt: TGTGCCAGCAGTGAAGATGGTAGCAATCAGCCCCAGCATTTT

j_gene: TRBJ2-7
d_gene: -
v_gene: TRBV28
abundance: -
CDR3aa: CASSSHFYEQYF
CDR3nt: TGTGCCAGCAGTTCGCACTTCTACGAGCAGTACTTC

j_gene: TRBJ2-7
d_gene: TRBD1
v_gene: TRBV25-1
abundance: once
CDR3aa: CASRVRTGTGEQYF
CDR3nt: TGTGCCAGCAGAGTAAGGACAGGGACGGGTGAGCAGTACTTC